This T cell receptor (beta chain) was recovered during a study of shared clonotypes between healthy human individuals. Study-wide results and caveats: Clonotypes that were shared across a handful of donors made up 4.5% to 5% of naive CD4 clonotypes. It was the non-shared clonotypes that had lower generation probabilities than clonotypes shared by all four donors.

The data were produced by immunoSEQ multiplex PCR, yet TCRdb's version contains in-frame clones alone and is incomplete. The table includes fewer than 800,000 clones, approximately 90% detected once. This clone was detected only once. No antigen is known for it. Trimming cost V 5 bases and J 2 bases, with 22 bases left between them. Germline values: CDR1 LNHDA, CDR2 SQIVND (reference sequence). CDR3 length: 17 amino acids. Naive CD8 cells comprised CD45RO-negative, CCR7-positively selected cells, excluding terminally differentiated effector memory CD45RA+ cells. Sequenced material: naive CD8+ T cells sorted from blood. The chain couples TRBV19 to TRBJ2-7, with D maybe TRBD2 (6 bases). The origin of this receptor is a young man in good health. The CDR3 region is CASSLNGGRFAPYEQYF. The CDR3 DNA is TGTGCCAGTAGTCTCAATGGAGGGCGGTTTGCCCCCTACGAGCAGTACTTC.